This T cell receptor (beta chain) was sequenced for a study of blood T cell repertoires in COVID-19. Study-wide background: The United States, Italy and Spain provided the acute and convalescent COVID-19 samples. Sample material is recorded as cDNA or gDNA derived from T cells, B-cell-depleted T cells, or PBMCs.

The germline V gene encodes CDR1 SGHVS and CDR2 FNYEAQ. The CDR3 consists of 16 residues. The V end lost 5 bases, the J end lost 8 bases, and 21 bases lay between the germline ends. The table lists this clone with a count of one. Original processing methods: Amplification from reference gene primers served as the basis for estimated nucleated cell counts. Repertoires were generated with immunoSEQ multiplex PCR, while TCRdb's copy carries only in-frame clones and drops some. That table furnishes V, J and clone size, whereas the DNA furnished D and trimming. The data contain over 200,000 clones, 70% to 85% of them singletons.

The chain links TRBV7-6 to TRBJ1-4, with D possibly TRBD1 on 6 matching bases. The TCR comes from a man aged 35 to 55 who had recovered from COVID-19. Sequencing input: peripheral blood. The CDR3 DNA reads TGTGCCAGCAGCCTTTCTCCCGGGACACAAGGAGAAAAACTGTTTTTT. Translated: CASSLSPGTQGEKLFF.